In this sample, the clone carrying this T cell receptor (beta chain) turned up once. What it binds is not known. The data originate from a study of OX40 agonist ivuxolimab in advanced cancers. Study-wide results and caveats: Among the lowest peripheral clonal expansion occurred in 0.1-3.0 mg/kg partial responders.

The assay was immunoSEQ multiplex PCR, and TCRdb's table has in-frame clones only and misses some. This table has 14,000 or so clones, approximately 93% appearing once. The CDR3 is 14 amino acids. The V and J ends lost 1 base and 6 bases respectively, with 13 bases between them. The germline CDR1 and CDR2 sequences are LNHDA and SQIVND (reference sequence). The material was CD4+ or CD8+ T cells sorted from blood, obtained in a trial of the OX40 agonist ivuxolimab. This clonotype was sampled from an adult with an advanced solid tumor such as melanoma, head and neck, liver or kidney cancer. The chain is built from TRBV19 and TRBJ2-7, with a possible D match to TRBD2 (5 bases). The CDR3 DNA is TGTGCCAGTAGTATAGGCGGGTACTTATCCGAGCAGTACTTC. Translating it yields CASSIGGYLSEQYF.